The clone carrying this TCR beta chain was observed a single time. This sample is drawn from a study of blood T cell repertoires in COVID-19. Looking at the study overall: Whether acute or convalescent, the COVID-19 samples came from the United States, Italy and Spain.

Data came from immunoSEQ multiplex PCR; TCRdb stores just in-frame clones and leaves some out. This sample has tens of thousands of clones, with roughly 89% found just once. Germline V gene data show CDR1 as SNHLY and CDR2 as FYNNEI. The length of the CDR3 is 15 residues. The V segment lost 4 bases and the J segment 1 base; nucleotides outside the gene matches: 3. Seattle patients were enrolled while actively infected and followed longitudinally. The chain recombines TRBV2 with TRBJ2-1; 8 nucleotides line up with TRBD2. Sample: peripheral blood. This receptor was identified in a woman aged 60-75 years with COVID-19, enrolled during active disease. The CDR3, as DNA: TGTGCCAGCAGTGCCGGGACTAGTTCCTACAATGAGCAGTTCTTC. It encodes CASSAGTSSYNEQFF.